This TCR beta chain was captured by sequencing in a study of neurological immune-mediated disorders (dated by TCRdb to between 2018 and 2021). Regarding the complete study: The study compared peripheral blood TCR-beta repertoires of HTLV-I-associated myelopathy (HAM/TSP) patients, multiple sclerosis patients and healthy controls using UMI-based sequencing. Alongside PBMC samples, the set of 80 to 130 TCR-beta libraries contained longitudinal samples, technical triplicates, and paired CD4+ and CD8+ T-cell subsets that had been sorted. Of the roughly 71 subjects in the cohort, some 15 were HAM/TSP patients, around 35 were multiple sclerosis patients, and roughly 20 were healthy controls.

The healthy controls were volunteers from a blood bank in Maryland, USA. For sorted-subset TCR libraries, 1 million sorted CD4+ or CD8+ T cells were used. Peripheral blood underwent Ficoll-Hypaque density gradient centrifugation to isolate PBMCs, which were then cryopreserved in liquid nitrogen. The study also sequenced paired sorted CD4+ and CD8+ subsets from healthy controls, HAM/TSP patients and MS patients. This clonotype was counted ten times or more. This clone's antigen is unknown. Per-nucleotide qualities are absent, and no much larger clonotype sits a single base away. To synthesize cDNA, template-switch 5'RACE was performed with a primer carrying a 10-nucleotide random unique molecular identifier so that each TCR transcript was tagged. Every sequencing run covered 15-18 subjects and yielded more than 160 million TCR-beta sequences. The RNeasy kit was used for extraction of total RNA. TCR-beta VDJ regions were amplified with primers for the TCR constant region and the 5'RACE anchor, using the KAPA Real-time Library Amplification kit. Sample indexes and Illumina adaptors were added in a first PCR, after which library yield was increased in a second PCR. After purification with Ampure beads, the TCR product of roughly 650 bp was size-selected on a 2% E-gel SizeSelection system. Before pooling, library quality was assessed on a Bioanalyzer, concentration was determined with Qubit, and library quantification was performed with the Kapa Library Quantification kit. An Illumina HiSeq 2500 was used to sequence the libraries paired-end at 2 x 150 bp. To increase sequence diversity, roughly 24-31% phiX was spiked into each library pool. Per the authors' processing: The UMI-based MiGEC pipeline processed quality-filtered reads and removed over 85% of raw TCR sequences during error correction. IMGT germline references were used for aligning VDJ genes, and each clonotype was defined as a unique CDR3 amino acid sequence together with its V-J genes. Clonal expansion, Shannon diversity and CDR3 relatedness were evaluated with VDJtools (CalcPairwiseDistances, ClusterSamples), while phylogenetic trees were built in CLCbio workbench. A clone was classed as expanded if it had 8 or more unique UMIs, a cutoff based on coefficient-of-variation modelling across technical triplicates. The raw public data were reprocessed by TCRdb itself: fastp quality trimming at Q25, MiXCR clonotype calling, in-frame beta chains only. When rows share a CDR3 protein, they turn into one entry using the most common DNA and genes. It is TCRdb's table, rather than the study itself, that gives the V and J calls and clone size. This sample holds fewer than 40,000 distinct CDR3 sequences; less than 6% were observed only once. Roughly 2% of the sample is held by the ten biggest clonotypes.

What the research found in general, with its limitations: TCR clonal expansion was highest in HAM/TSP patients and lowest in MS patients, with MS patients falling below even healthy controls. Expanded clones from different subjects shared no identical CDR3 amino acid sequences, which suggests that TCR-beta repertoires were private in all groups.

Taken from the germline V gene, the CDR1 and CDR2 loops are SGHVS and FNYEAQ. The CDR3 sequence holds 14 residues, the cysteine and phenylalanine included. The DNA shown is the 42-base CDR3, in frame from base 1. The junction carries 15 bases between V and J, which are trimmed by 5 bases and 5 bases respectively. The sequenced sample was CD4+ T cells from blood. The V and J genes are TRBV7-6 and TRBJ1-2; the D gene lacks a confident call. The origin of this receptor is a woman in her fifties or sixties in good health. The CDR3 region: CASSPEKGFYGYTF. The sequenced DNA is TGTGCCAGCAGCCCCGAAAAGGGATTTTATGGCTACACCTTC.